A single sample gave rise to the 2 T cell receptor beta chains below, sequenced in a study of blood T cell repertoires in COVID-19. Some clones are missing from TCRdb's copy, which holds only in-frame ones; the method was immunoSEQ multiplex PCR. The sample has approximately 200,000 clones, approximately 83% seen once; the top ten hold over 2.5%. The sequenced sample was peripheral blood. All receptors derive from a man in his 60s with acute or convalescent COVID-19.

The chain links TRBV5-6 to TRBJ2-1; weak D call: TRBD2 (5 bases). This CDR3 contains 14 residues. From germline, CDR1 is SGHDT and CDR2 YYEEEE. Trimming took 2 bases from V and 7 from J, leaving 13 bases between them. The CDR3 coding sequence is TGTGCCAGCAGCTTAGCGGACGGGCAAAATGAGCAGTTCTTC. It codes for CASSLADGQNEQFF.

This rearrangement joins TRBV5-1 to TRBJ1-5, with 7 bases aligning to TRBD1. The J segment lost 2 bases and the V segment lost 3 bases, leaving 11 bases of the junction unmatched. The CDR3 totals 17 residues. Germline values: CDR1 SGHRS, CDR2 YFSETQ. CDR3 sequence: CASSSQDRAGGNQPQHF. The CDR3 region has the DNA TGCGCCAGCAGCTCTCAAGACAGGGCTGGAGGCAATCAGCCCCAGCATTTT.